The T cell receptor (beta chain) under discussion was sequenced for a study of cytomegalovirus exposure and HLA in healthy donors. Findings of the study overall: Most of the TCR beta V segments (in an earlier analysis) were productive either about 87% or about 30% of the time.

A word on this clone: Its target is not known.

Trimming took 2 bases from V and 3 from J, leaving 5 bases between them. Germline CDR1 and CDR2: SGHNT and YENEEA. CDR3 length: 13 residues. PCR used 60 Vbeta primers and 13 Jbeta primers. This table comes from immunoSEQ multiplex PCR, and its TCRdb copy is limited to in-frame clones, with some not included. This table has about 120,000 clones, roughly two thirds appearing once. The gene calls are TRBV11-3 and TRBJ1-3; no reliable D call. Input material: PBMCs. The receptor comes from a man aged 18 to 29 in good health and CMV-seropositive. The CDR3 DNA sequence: TGTGCCAGCAGCTTATCAGATGGAAACACCATATATTTT. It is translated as CASSLSDGNTIYF.